This entry lists 13 T cell receptor beta chains sequenced from one sample in a study of OX40 agonist ivuxolimab in advanced cancers. Repertoires were generated with immunoSEQ multiplex PCR, while TCRdb's copy carries only in-frame clones and drops some. The data contain roughly 70,000 clones, around four fifths of them singletons. Source: CD4+ or CD8+ T cells sorted from blood, taken in a trial of the OX40 agonist ivuxolimab. These receptors originate from an adult with an advanced solid tumor such as melanoma, head and neck, liver or kidney cancer.

This chain uses TRBV7-9 with TRBJ1-1; possible D gene TRBD1, 5 bases. The CDR3 length is 13 residues. V lost 7 bases to trimming and J lost 5 bases, with 14 bases between them. Germline V CDR1 and CDR2: SEHNR, FQNEAQ (reference sequence). CDR3 bases: TGTGCCAGCACTCCCCAGGGAGGGACTGAAGCTTTCTTT. Translating gives CASTPQGGTEAFF.

This clone was seen more than once but under ten times. This rearrangement joins TRBV7-2 to TRBJ1-2; TRBD1 matches 7 bases. This CDR3 is built from 14 residues. The V segment lost 3 bases and the J segment 4 bases; nucleotides outside the gene matches: 5. CDR1 SGHTA and CDR2 FQGNSA come from the germline V gene. The CDR3 region is CASSFQRDSYGYTF. CDR3 coding DNA: TGTGCCAGCAGCTTCCAAAGGGACAGCTATGGCTACACCTTC.

V gene TRBV18 combines with J gene TRBJ1-1, with 9 bases aligning to TRBD1. The V gene's germline CDR1 is KGHSH and CDR2 LQKENI. Unmatched junction bases numbered 4, after V lost 4 bases and J lost 4 bases. This CDR3 has 14 amino acids. CDR3 coding DNA: TGTGCCAGCTCACGGGGACAGGGAGTCACTGAAGCTTTCTTT. Translated, it gives CASSRGQGVTEAFF. The full variable domain, in which reference TRBV18 and TRBJ1-1 provide the parts outside the CDR3, is NAGVMQNPRHLVRRRGQEARLRCSPMKGHSHVYWYRQLPEEGLKFMVYLQKENIIDESGMPKERFSAEFPKEGPSILRIQQVVRGDSAAYFCASSRGQGVTEAFFGQGTRLTVV.

The CDR3 protein is CASTRWDFSYNEQFF. DNA for the CDR3: TGTGCCAGCACCCGGTGGGACTTCTCCTACAATGAGCAGTTCTTC. The chain combines TRBV5-4 with TRBJ2-1; weak D call: TRBD2 (6 bases). There are 15 residues in the CDR3. Germline values: CDR1 SGHNT, CDR2 YYREEE (reference sequence). Trimming stripped 6 bases from V and 0 bases from J, with 13 bases between.

The chain carries TRBV28 and TRBJ2-1, with 9 bases that match TRBD1. Trimming removed 4 bases from V and 7 bases from J; junction bases left unmatched: 8. The V gene's germline CDR1 is MDHEN and CDR2 SYDVKM. The CDR3 is 15 amino acids. Written as DNA, the CDR3 is TGTGCCAGCAGTTCACAGGGGGCGGGGCGGAATGAGCAGTTCTTC. Translating gives CASSSQGAGRNEQFF.

J is TRBJ2-5 and V is TRBV5-8; TRBD2 matches at 13 bases. Trimming removed 4 bases from V and 2 bases from J; junction bases left unmatched: 11. There are 18 residues in the CDR3. Germline lookup yields CDR1 SGHTS and CDR2 YDEGEE. CDR3 bases: TGTGCCAGCAGCCGTGGACTAGCGGGAGTCGGAGGTCAAGAGACCCAGTACTTC. It specifies CASSRGLAGVGGQETQYF.

The V gene is TRBV2, the J gene TRBJ1-3; 8 bases match TRBD1. Germline lookup yields CDR1 SNHLY and CDR2 FYNNEI. With 1 base clipped from V and 1 base from J, the junction kept 3 bases outside the gene matches. CDR3 length equals 16 residues. The CDR3 nucleotides are TGTGCCAGCAGTGAAGAGGACAGGGTGTCTGGAAACACCATATATTTT. This translates into CASSEEDRVSGNTIYF.

This clone was counted a few times. The chain carries TRBV4-1 and TRBJ1-5; TRBD1 matches 8 bases. Germline CDR1 and CDR2: MGHRA and YSYEKL. The junction had 6 bases not matched to a gene; V was cut back by 0 bases and J by 11 bases. The CDR3 is made up of 14 amino acids. The CDR3 sequence is CASSQDGQGRSQHF. In DNA form, the CDR3 reads TGCGCCAGCAGCCAAGATGGACAGGGTAGGTCCCAGCATTTT.

This clone came up a few times. The chain links TRBV21-1 to TRBJ2-1; the DNA was not used to check the table's D call, TRBD2. TRBV21-1 is tagged as a pseudogene. The CDR3 length is 20 residues. This chain's CDR3 is CASSKGMIVLAGDSYNEQFF. The CDR3 bases are TGTGCCAGCAGCAAAGGTATGATAGTTTTAGCGGGGGACTCCTACAATGAGCAGTTCTTC.

V is TRBV2 and J is TRBJ1-5; tentatively, D is TRBD1 (5 bases). This CDR3 contains 14 residues. Germline V gene sequence: CDR1 SNHLY, CDR2 FYNNEI. V was clipped by 4 bases and J by 0 bases, with 7 bases between them. The CDR3 is CASSVGGSNQPQHF. CDR3 in DNA: TGTGCCAGCAGTGTGGGGGGTAGCAATCAGCCCCAGCATTTT.

CDR3 bases: TGTGCCTGGAGGGGCACGTTACGGGTAGGGGAGCTGTTTTTT. It specifies CAWRGTLRVGELFF. The V call is TRBV30, the J call TRBJ2-2; D remains ambiguous. This CDR3 has 14 amino acids. Germline-derived CDR1 and CDR2 are GTSNPN and SVGIG (reference sequence). V was pared by 3 bases and J by 8 bases, with 16 bases between.

This chain links TRBV5-1 with TRBJ1-1, with a weak D call TRBD1 (5 bases). The CDR3 is made up of 17 amino acids. V was shortened by 3 bases and J by 0 bases, with 18 bases between the two germline ends. CDR1 is SGHRS, CDR2 YFSETQ, per germline. CDR3 amino acids: CASSSSRLSGLNTEAFF. Here the CDR3 DNA reads TGCGCCAGCAGCTCATCACGGCTTTCGGGGCTGAACACTGAAGCTTTCTTT.

In its sample, this clone was seen once. CDR3 loop: CASSLSGGNEQYF. In DNA form, the CDR3 reads TGTGCCAGCAGCTTATCGGGGGGCAACGAGCAGTACTTC. This rearrangement joins TRBV5-6 to TRBJ2-7; D possibly corresponds to TRBD2 (7 bases). CDR3 size: 13 residues. The V gene lost 2 bases and the J gene lost 5 bases, with 11 bases spanning the gap. The germline V gene has CDR1 SGHDT and CDR2 YYEEEE.